The next 14 T cell receptor beta chains were all read from a single sample in a study of cytomegalovirus exposure and HLA in healthy donors. Vbeta (60) and Jbeta (13) primers were used in the PCR. The assay was immunoSEQ multiplex PCR, and TCRdb's table has in-frame clones only and misses some. This table holds roughly 180,000 clones, about 75% found once. Sequencing input: PBMCs. The receptor source for this set is a middle-aged man in good health and CMV-seropositive.

This chain uses TRBV28 with TRBJ2-5, with D uncertain. The CDR3 spans 12 residues. V was cut by 1 base and J by 7 bases, with 7 bases left in between. The germline V gene encodes CDR1 MDHEN and CDR2 SYDVKM. In nucleotides, the CDR3 is TGTGCCAGCAGTTTATCTCTCGGGACCCAGTACTTC. This sequence encodes CASSLSLGTQYF.

The chain has TRBV5-5 and TRBJ2-3, with 7 bases that match TRBD1. Trimming at V came to 3 bases and at J to 2 bases, leaving 18 bases not matched to a gene. This CDR3 is built from 19 residues. Per germline, CDR1 SGHKS and CDR2 YYEKEE (reference sequence). The CDR3 spells CASSWAHSLRDRPTDTQYF. In DNA, the CDR3 is TGTGCCAGCAGCTGGGCGCATAGCCTTCGGGACAGACCCACAGATACGCAGTATTTT.

The chain couples TRBV28 to TRBJ1-1; D possibly corresponds to TRBD1 (6 bases). In germline, CDR1 is MDHEN, CDR2 SYDVKM. Deletions cut 5 bases from V and 7 bases from J, with 14 bases between. This CDR3 is built from 13 residues. CDR3 in DNA: TGTGCCAGCAGTATTACAGGGCACGGTGAAGCTTTCTTT. Residues: CASSITGHGEAFF.

The chain carries TRBV7-2 and TRBJ1-1; 12 bases are a match to TRBD1. Per the germline V gene, CDR1 is SGHTA and CDR2 is FQGNSA. With V trimmed by 5 bases and J by 2 bases, 6 bases remained unmatched. CDR3 length: 16 amino acids. CDR3 loop: CASSDRDRGRNTEAFF. Here the CDR3 DNA reads TGTGCCAGCAGCGACCGGGACAGGGGGCGAAACACTGAAGCTTTCTTT.

CDR3 sequence reads: CASRTQRYSTDTQYF. CDR3 nucleotides: TGTGCCAGCAGGACACAGCGGTATAGCACAGATACGCAGTATTTT. The genes are TRBV7-8 and TRBJ2-3, with D perhaps TRBD2 (5 bases). The V gene's germline CDR1 is SGHVS and CDR2 FQNEAQ. CDR3 length: 15 residues. Deletions cut 6 bases from V and 0 bases from J, with 13 bases between.

The chain carries TRBV7-2 and TRBJ1-5; the match to TRBD1 covers 7 bases. Germline CDR1 and CDR2: SGHTA and FQGNSA. The junction had 13 bases not matched to a gene; V was cut back by 1 base and J by 16 bases. This CDR3 has 14 amino acids. CDR3 coding DNA: TGTGCCAGCAGCTTAGGTTCCCCGGGACAGCAGTACCATTTT. It is translated as CASSLGSPGQQYHF.

This chain joins TRBV25-1 and TRBJ1-6; no definite D call. This CDR3 comprises 15 residues. Germline lookup yields CDR1 MGHDK and CDR2 SYGVNS. V dropped 5 bases and J dropped 0 bases, with 8 bases sitting between them. CDR3 nucleotides: TGTGCCAGCAGTCCTCCCGGCTCCTATAATTCACCCCTCCACTTT. Translated, it gives CASSPPGSYNSPLHF.

V usage is TRBV6-1 and J usage is TRBJ1-3; D may be TRBD1 (6 bases). V was shortened by 3 bases and J by 4 bases, with 10 bases between the two germline ends. CDR3 length: 14 amino acids. Germline lookup yields CDR1 MNHNS and CDR2 SASEGT. The CDR3 bases are TGTGCCAGCAGTGACTCCGGGACAGGAAACACCATATATTTT. Translating it yields CASSDSGTGNTIYF.

The V gene is TRBV5-1, the J gene TRBJ1-2, with no clear D. With 1 base removed from V and 5 bases from J, the gap between germline ends came to 9 bases. The CDR3 is 13 amino acids. CDR1 is SGHRS, CDR2 YFSETQ, per germline. The chain's CDR3 is CASSLSGEYGYTF. The CDR3 DNA reads as TGCGCCAGCAGCTTGAGCGGGGAGTATGGCTACACCTTC.

As concerns this clone: Mismatch with germline at one junction end may stem from a read error. The J gene is TRBJ2-5, the V gene TRBV15, with TRBD2 identical over 14 bases. The CDR3 length is 17 residues. The germline V gene encodes CDR1 LNHNV and CDR2 YYDKDF (reference sequence). The CDR3: CATSGDRTSGGQETQYF. For the CDR3, the DNA is TGTGCCACCAGCGGAGACAGGACTAGCGGGGGGCAAGAGACCCAGTACTTC. Full variable domain (remainder filled in from reference TRBV15 and TRBJ2-5): DAMVIQNPRYQVTQFGKPVTLSCSQTLNHNVMYWYQQKSSQAPKLLFHYYDKDFNNEADTPDNFQSRRPNTSFCFLDIRSPGLGDTAMYLCATSGDRTSGGQETQYFGPGTRLLVL.

This clone was seen once. V gene TRBV7-8 combines with J gene TRBJ1-4, with a weak D call TRBD1 (5 bases). The germline V gene has CDR1 SGHVS and CDR2 FQNEAQ. Between the trimmed V and J ends, which lost 4 bases and 5 bases, there was a span of 20 bases. The CDR3 is made up of 17 amino acids. The CDR3 region is CASSSHRDSAMNEKLFF. As DNA, the CDR3 is TGTGCCAGCAGCTCCCACCGGGACTCAGCAATGAATGAAAAACTGTTTTTT.

The chain is built from TRBV7-6 and TRBJ1-5; no clear D. The CDR3 length is 15 residues. Germline V lookup: CDR1 SGHVS, CDR2 FNYEAQ. The V end was cut by 1 base, the J end by 3 bases, with 10 bases between. The CDR3 spells CASSLGGDLNQPQHF. Written as DNA, the CDR3 is TGTGCCAGCAGCTTAGGTGGAGACCTCAATCAGCCCCAGCATTTT.

V is TRBV19 and J is TRBJ2-3, with 8 bases aligning to TRBD2. The CDR3 is 16 amino acids. Germline V gene lookup returns CDR1 LNHDA and CDR2 SQIVND (reference sequence). V shed 3 bases and J 5 bases; nucleotides not matched to a gene: 10. CDR3 DNA: TGTGCCAGTAGTATCATTAGCGGGGTTCTGCGAGATACGCAGTATTTT. Translation gives CASSIISGVLRDTQYF. The variable domain in full, with the rest retrieved from reference TRBV19 and TRBJ2-3, is DGGITQSPKYLFRKEGQNVTLSCEQNLNHDAMYWYRQDPGQGLRLIYYSQIVNDFQKGDIAEGYSVSREKKESFPLTVTSAQKNPTAFYLCASSIISGVLRDTQYFGPGTRLTVL.

The chain links TRBV19 to TRBJ2-1; 8 nucleotides line up with TRBD2. This CDR3 comprises 16 residues. CDR1 is LNHDA and CDR2 is SQIVND in the germline V gene (reference sequence). J was trimmed by 4 bases and V by 5 bases; bases with no gene match: 10. The CDR3 protein is CASSSPGSGAYNEQFF. As DNA, the CDR3 is TGTGCCAGTAGTTCCCCAGGTAGCGGGGCTTACAATGAGCAGTTCTTC.